Sequencing of this T cell receptor (beta chain) was carried out in a study of regulatory dendritic cells for organ transplantation. Study-level information: Regulatory dendritic cells were monocyte-derived, receiving vitamin D3 on days 0 and 4 and IL-10 on day 4.

Sorted subsets were CFSE-labeled and cultured approximately 5 days with allogeneic dendritic cells. CD4+ or CD8+ T cells were sorted as naive CD45RA+ or memory CD45RO+. The protocol was immunoSEQ multiplex PCR, while the TCRdb copy is restricted to in-frame clones and leaves out a portion. The profile shows 7,700 or so clones, about 70% of them singletons. In regard to this clone: What it binds is unknown.

General study results and limits: Memory T cells were less diverse than naive, with memory CD8+ most oligoclonal.

The sequence derives from a human donor in good health. The sequenced sample was memory CD4+ T cells from blood cultured with dendritic cells. Subset indicated: CD45RO+ memory T cells.

The CDR3 region has the DNA TGCGCCAGCAGCTTGGCAAGGGGCTTATACAATGAGCAGTTCTTC. Translation: CASSLARGLYNEQFF. The chain employs TRBV5-1 and TRBJ2-1; tentative D call: TRBD1 (5 bases). CDR3 size: 15 residues. In germline, CDR1 is SGHRS, CDR2 YFSETQ. V dropped 0 bases and J dropped 4 bases, with 11 bases sitting between them.